The text below deals with one TCR beta chain. Authors' data handling: Reference gene primer amplification yielded estimated nucleated cell counts. Some clones are missing from TCRdb's copy, which holds only in-frame ones; the method was immunoSEQ multiplex PCR. V and J calls and clone size are those listed in that table; D and trimming were worked out from the DNA. The sample carries fewer than 120,000 clones, nearly 90% recorded once. These data are taken from a study of blood T cell repertoires in COVID-19. Whole-study context: COVID-19 samples from acute and convalescent phases originated in the United States, Italy and Spain. The analysed material was cDNA or gDNA that came from T cells, B-cell-depleted T cells, or PBMCs.

Germline-derived CDR1 and CDR2 are SNHLY and FYNNEI. Trimming removed 6 bases from V and 5 bases from J, with 16 bases in between. The CDR3 covers 14 residues. The chain uses TRBV2 and TRBJ1-1; D possibly corresponds to TRBD1 (6 bases). Sequenced sample: peripheral blood. The receptor comes from a human donor in a cohort sampled during active COVID-19. The CDR3 DNA sequence: TGTGCCAGCAGCGTACAGGGTGGAGAGACTGAAGCTTTCTTT. It is translated as CASSVQGGETEAFF.